These T cell receptor beta chains were read from a single sample in a study of T cell responses to AZD1222 COVID-19 vaccine. TCRdb's copy holds only in-frame clones and misses some; the assay was immunoSEQ multiplex PCR. The table lists around 97,000 clones, roughly 89% of them singletons, with roughly 42% in the top ten. The source material was peripheral blood, sampled on day 0 of AZD1222 vaccination. These receptors all come from an adult in good health. The CDR3 runs from the conserved cysteine through the conserved F or W. The order of the fields is V gene, CDR3 protein.

TRBV3-1/TRBV3-2 CASSQSGQSNQPQHF
TRBV28 CASSSPRESGNTIYF
TRBV3-1/TRBV3-2 CASSQEGLLTYEQYF
TRBV19 CASSLTVAETQYF
TRBV7-2 CASSRDRGRDTQYF
TRBV28 CASSLPGPGNSPLHF
TRBV11-2 CASSSGTGLSYEQYF
TRBV14 CASSQDVQAGSEKLFF
TRBV2 CASSPGTGYGYTF
TRBV18 CASSPDLTGLGNTIYF
TRBV3-1/TRBV3-2 CASGTGSGNTIYF
TRBV18 CASSPPGGGNTEAFF
TRBV6-5 CASRKNRAFLGQYF
TRBV11-2 CASSSWTGGEEQYF
TRBV9 CASSAGQAYNEQFF
TRBV19 CASSITSLYYEQYF
TRBV18 CGTSGNYNEQFF
TRBV28 CASSQQGAYEQYF
TRBV7-8 CASSHRGGGTDTQYF
TRBV6-5 CASSYSTGLDGYTF
TRBV6-5 CASNRFRDEAFF
TRBV5-4 CASSLGTSGYNEQFF
TRBV27 CASSPDRRYQPQHF
TRBV7-2 CASSFTSPNEQFF
TRBV27 CASSLWGLTDTQYF
TRBV11-2 CASSLVFGLAGGVGNEQYF
TRBV15 CATSSSWGGRSDTQYF
TRBV24-1 CATGVGGEDTGELFF